Sequencing of this T cell receptor beta chain was carried out in a study of radiotherapy plus CTLA-4 blockade in lung cancer. Only in-frame clones appear in the TCRdb table, and some are missing; sequencing was by immunoSEQ multiplex PCR. The sample includes more than 55,000 clones, less than 80% of them seen just once. Germline CDR1 is LGHNA and CDR2 is YSLEER. The CDR3 is 17 residues long. Trimming cost V 5 bases and J 0 bases; bases outside gene matches: 6. The source was peripheral blood, collected from a patient treated with radiotherapy plus ipilimumab. The TCR was taken from a human donor with non-small cell lung cancer who had a complete response to radiotherapy plus ipilimumab. The genes are TRBV4-3 and TRBJ2-1; 11 nucleotides align to TRBD2. The CDR3 spells CASSYRLAGSSYNEQFF. CDR3 bases: TGCGCCAGCAGCTACAGACTAGCGGGGAGCTCCTACAATGAGCAGTTCTTC.